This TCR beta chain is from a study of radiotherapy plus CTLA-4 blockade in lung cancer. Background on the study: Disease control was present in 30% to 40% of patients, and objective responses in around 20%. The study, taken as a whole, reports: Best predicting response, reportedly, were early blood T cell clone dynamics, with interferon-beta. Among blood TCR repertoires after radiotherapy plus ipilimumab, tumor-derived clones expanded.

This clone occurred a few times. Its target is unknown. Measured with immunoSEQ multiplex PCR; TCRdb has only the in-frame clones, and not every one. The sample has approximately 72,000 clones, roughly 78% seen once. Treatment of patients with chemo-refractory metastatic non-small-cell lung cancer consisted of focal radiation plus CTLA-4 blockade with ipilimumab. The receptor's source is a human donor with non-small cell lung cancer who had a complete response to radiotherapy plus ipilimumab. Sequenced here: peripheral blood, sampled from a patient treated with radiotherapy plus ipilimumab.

CDR3 sequence (DNA): TGTGCCAGCAGCAGTCTCCCGGAACTAGCGGGAACCGATACGCAGTATTTT. Encoded protein: CASSSLPELAGTDTQYF. The chain carries TRBV21-1 and TRBJ2-3; the table names TRBD2, a call not compared with the DNA. TRBV21-1 is designated a pseudogene. This CDR3 has 17 residues.